This T cell receptor (beta chain) was sequenced in a study of identical twins. Study results and caveats: Cord blood beta clonotypes present at high abundance carried fewer insertions; no such pattern appeared in memory repertoires. Sequences that were beta out-of-frame showed weaker excess twin sharing. Recombination models fit unrelated individuals' TCR alpha sharing but underestimated twins'.

Trimming removed 2 bases from V and 6 bases from J, with 11 bases in between. This CDR3 is 13 amino acids long. TCRdb called the 5' RACE reads again in MiXCR, with one record for every CDR3 protein. In the table there are 450,000 or so distinct CDR3 sequences, 13% to 15% of which are singletons. Note on this clonotype: Its cognate antigen is unknown.

The same sample was also used in a study of yellow fever vaccine responses in identical twins.

The sequencing sample was made of CD4+ T cells sorted from blood. V gene TRBV5-3 combines with J gene TRBJ1-2; D gene uncertain. TRBV5-3 is marked as an open reading frame, function uncertain. The clonotype was recovered from a young woman in good health. CDR3 sequence: CARSLFSGDGYTF. The CDR3 DNA is TGTGCCAGAAGCTTATTTAGCGGGGATGGCTACACCTTC.